The rows below give T cell receptor beta chains drawn from one sample of a study of blood T cells in healthy people across ages. TCRdb re-derived calls from the 5' RACE reads in MiXCR, one entry per CDR3 protein. The repertoire consists of more than 700,000 distinct CDR3 sequences, with roughly 53% occurring once and the leading ten covering 41%. Sequencing input: blood. The receptors shown here come from an elderly man in good health. Both conserved end residues are trimmed from each CDR3. A D gene is named only where the DNA matches it firmly.

>TRBV9|NA
ASSVAGQGTNEQF
>TRBV4-2|NA
ASSTRDAGNQPQH
>TRBV20-1|NA
SARDPSYEQY
>TRBV14|NA
ASSPRLADTQY
>TRBV20-1|NA
SGLGGIYGYT
>TRBV29-1|TRBD1
SVERETGGGYT
>TRBV29-1|NA
SVAPSKGHIQETQY
>TRBV6-1|NA
ACAAGRFSGYT
>TRBV27|TRBD2
ASKTSGSTDTRY
>TRBV28|NA
ASKAIPGTYEQY
>TRBV6-2/TRBV6-3|TRBD1
ASRTSRDSNEKLF
>TRBV11-1|NA
ASSQLQDTQY
>TRBV6-6|TRBD2
ASSYSGEGPYEQY
>TRBV3-1|NA
ASSRSGTDTQY
>TRBV12-3/TRBV12-4|TRBD2
ASSLAAGVKNIQY
>TRBV7-3|NA
ASSEGTAFAQY
>TRBV21-1|NA
ASSRLAGDWNEQF
>TRBV3-1|TRBD2
ASSQSGRTGGY
>TRBV6-4|TRBD1
ASRAGTGITDTQY
>TRBV6-2/TRBV6-3|NA
ASSSPQSRGYGYT
>TRBV18|NA
ASSPGEEGYT
>TRBV20-1|TRBD2
SACGRIDEQY
>TRBV11-2|NA
ASSQGLLYYGYT
>TRBV12-3/TRBV12-4|NA
ATRLVGPGELF
>TRBV29-1|NA
SVEDGGPAGTQY
>TRBV6-5|NA
ATRRGGMAGLEAF
>TRBV5-1|NA
ASSPGRDSREAF
>TRBV5-1|TRBD1
ASSLAGQGANEQY
>TRBV12-3/TRBV12-4|NA
ATSRGGRGTGELF
>TRBV6-2/TRBV6-3|TRBD1
ASSSARDSDYEQY
>TRBV7-9|NA
ASSLEKTSYEQY
>TRBV12-3/TRBV12-4|NA
ASGRGVQETQY
>TRBV7-2|TRBD2
ASSLTASGTYEQY
>TRBV28|TRBD2
ASSFFVGVAGGNEQY
>TRBV20-1|NA
SARAGTQRDEQF
>TRBV7-2|NA
ASTSGTGREETQY
>TRBV2|NA
ASSEYRTRYAY
>TRBV20-1|NA
SARGTGRGNTEAF
>TRBV28|TRBD2
ASSPGRGTSGRDTQY
>TRBV28|TRBD2
ASSGGRGEQY
>TRBV7-9|TRBD1
ASSLARGPSYNEQF
>TRBV2|TRBD1
ASSDAGGYEQY
>TRBV6-5|TRBD1
ASSSRDRGFYGYT
>TRBV7-6|TRBD1
ASSHRGRGSRTDTQY
>TRBV9|TRBD1
ASSPPRTGFNEQY
>TRBV6-5|NA
ASYLIPYEQY
>TRBV6-6|NA
ASSLWGEAF
>TRBV27|TRBD2
ASSSLSGRSGNEQF
>TRBV5-1|NA
ASSLAQGAANYGYT
>TRBV7-2|TRBD2
ASSQSGRAYEQY
>TRBV7-9|NA
ASSRGQYENTEAF
>TRBV29-1|NA
SAADLAKNIQY
>TRBV12-5|NA
ASGPSGGGSPLH